The rows below give T cell receptor beta chains drawn from one sample of a study of blood T cell repertoires in COVID-19. The assay was immunoSEQ multiplex PCR, and TCRdb's table has in-frame clones only and misses some. Here the sample spans over 85,000 clones, 80% to 90% being singletons. Sequences were obtained from peripheral blood. The receptors stem from a human donor in a cohort sampled during active COVID-19. CDR3s include the opening cysteine and the closing phenylalanine or tryptophan. D genes are given only for firm matches. Some rows have no size entry. The others give once, few or many, or a class for an expanded clone.

TRBJ2-5	TRBV13	-	-	TGTGCCAGCAGCTTAGGGGAGGAAGAGACCCAGTACTTC	CASSLGEEETQYF
TRBJ1-1	TRBV28	-	TRBD1	TGTGCCAGCAGTTTCGGGACAGGGACTGAAGCTTTCTTT	CASSFGTGTEAFF
TRBJ1-1	TRBV30	-	TRBD1	TGTGCCTGGGGACAGGGAAAATGGACTGAAGCTTTCTTT	CAWGQGKWTEAFF
TRBJ2-7	TRBV30	-	-	TGTGCCTGGAATCAGGGGATGGGAGACTACGAGCAGTACTTC	CAWNQGMGDYEQYF
TRBJ2-3	TRBV18	-	-	TGTGCCAGCTCACCGAATAGGGGCGGAGCAGATACGCAGTATTTT	CASSPNRGGADTQYF
TRBJ2-1	TRBV7-2	-	TRBD2	TGTGCCAGCAGCTCCCCAGCGGGACTAGCGGGGAACAATGAGCAGTTCTTC	CASSSPAGLAGNNEQFF
TRBJ2-5	TRBV5-4	-	-	TGTGCCAGCAGCTTGAAAGACAGGATTGAGACCCAGTACTTC	CASSLKDRIETQYF
TRBJ1-5	TRBV19	-	TRBD1	TGTGCCAGCTGCAGGGGGGATCAGCCCCAGCATTTT	CASCRGDQPQHF
TRBJ1-3	TRBV7-9	-	TRBD1	TGTGCCAGCAGCCCTCGTCCCGGGACAGGGAACCCCTGGACCATATATTTT	CASSPRPGTGNPWTIYF
TRBJ2-1	TRBV9	few	TRBD2	TGTGCCAGCAGCACCGGGACTAGCGAAAATGAGCAGTTCTTC	CASSTGTSENEQFF
TRBJ1-5	TRBV28	-	TRBD1	TGTGCCAACAGTTACAGGGGAAGCAATCAGCCCCAGCATTTT	CANSYRGSNQPQHF
TRBJ2-1	TRBV5-3	-	TRBD2	TGTGCCGGGTGCGGGAGGGTCCTTAATGAGCAGTTCTTC	CAGCGRVLNEQFF
TRBJ2-1	TRBV18	-	TRBD2	TGTGCCAGCTCACCAGCCGCCAGCGGGAGGGCCAATGAGCAGTTCTTC	CASSPAASGRANEQFF
TRBJ1-2	TRBV27	-	TRBD1	TGTGCCACCTTGGACAGGGGTAGAAATGGCTACACCTTC	CATLDRGRNGYTF
TRBJ2-1	TRBV5-1	-	TRBD2	TGCGCCAGCAGCGCCGGACTAGCGGATTACAATGAGCAGTTCTTC	CASSAGLADYNEQFF
TRBJ2-1	TRBV11-2	-	-	TGTGCCAGCAGCTTAACCCGGGGCGGGATCTCCAATACTGAGCAGTTCTTC	CASSLTRGGISNTEQFF
TRBJ2-7	TRBV3-1/TRBV3-2	-	-	TGTGCCAGCAGCCGGGTTGGTGGGAGCAGGTATGGGTACGAGCAGTACTTC	CASSRVGGSRYGYEQYF
TRBJ2-1	TRBV9	once	TRBD2	TGTGCCAGCAGCGTAGAAGGAGCGGGGGAATACAATGAGCAGTTCTTC	CASSVEGAGEYNEQFF
TRBJ2-5	TRBV5-1	-	TRBD2	TGCGCCAGCAGCTTGGGCTCCAGCGGGAGAGAGACCCAGTACTTC	CASSLGSSGRETQYF
TRBJ2-7	TRBV7-8	few	-	TGTGCCAGCAGCTTAGTTTTACAGCGGTCCTACGAGCAGTACTTC	CASSLVLQRSYEQYF
TRBJ2-5	TRBV28	-	-	TGTGCCAGCAGTTTCCCTAGTTTGGAGACCCAGTACTTC	CASSFPSLETQYF
TRBJ2-7	TRBV5-1	few	TRBD2	TGCGCCAGCAGCTTGGATGACGGGACTACCTACGAGCAGTACTTC	CASSLDDGTTYEQYF
TRBJ2-3	TRBV5-1	once	-	TGCGCCAGCAGCTTTTACTCTCCCTACACAGATACGCAGTATTTT	CASSFYSPYTDTQYF
TRBJ2-3	TRBV7-3	-	TRBD2	TGTGCCAGCAGCCTACAACCTAGCGGGGGAGGAGAAGATACGCAGTATTTT	CASSLQPSGGGEDTQYF
TRBJ2-7	TRBV7-9	-	-	TGTGCCAGCAGTATATCTTCCCACGAGCAGTACTTC	CASSISSHEQYF
TRBJ2-2	TRBV3-1/TRBV3-2	once	TRBD2	TGTGCCAGCAGCCGTTCGTCGGGGGGCACCGGGGAGCTGTTTTTT	CASSRSSGGTGELFF
TRBJ1-2	TRBV3-1/TRBV3-2	-	TRBD1	TGTGCCAGCAGCCTTCGACAGGGGGCTCGGGGCTACACCTTC	CASSLRQGARGYTF